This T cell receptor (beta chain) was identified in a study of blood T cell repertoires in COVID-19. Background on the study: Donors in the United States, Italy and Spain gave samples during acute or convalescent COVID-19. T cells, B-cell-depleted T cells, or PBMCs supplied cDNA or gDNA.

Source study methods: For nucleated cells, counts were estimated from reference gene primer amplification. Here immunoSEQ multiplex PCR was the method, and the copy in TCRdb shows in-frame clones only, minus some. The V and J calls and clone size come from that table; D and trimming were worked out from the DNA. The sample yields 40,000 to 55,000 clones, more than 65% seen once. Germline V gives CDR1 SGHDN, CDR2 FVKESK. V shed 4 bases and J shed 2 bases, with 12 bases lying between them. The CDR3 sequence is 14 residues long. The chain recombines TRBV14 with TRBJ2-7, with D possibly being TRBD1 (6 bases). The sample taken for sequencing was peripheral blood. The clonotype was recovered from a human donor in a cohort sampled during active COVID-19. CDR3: CASSPRGAPYEQYF. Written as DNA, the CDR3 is TGTGCCAGCAGCCCCAGGGGAGCCCCCTACGAGCAGTACTTC.